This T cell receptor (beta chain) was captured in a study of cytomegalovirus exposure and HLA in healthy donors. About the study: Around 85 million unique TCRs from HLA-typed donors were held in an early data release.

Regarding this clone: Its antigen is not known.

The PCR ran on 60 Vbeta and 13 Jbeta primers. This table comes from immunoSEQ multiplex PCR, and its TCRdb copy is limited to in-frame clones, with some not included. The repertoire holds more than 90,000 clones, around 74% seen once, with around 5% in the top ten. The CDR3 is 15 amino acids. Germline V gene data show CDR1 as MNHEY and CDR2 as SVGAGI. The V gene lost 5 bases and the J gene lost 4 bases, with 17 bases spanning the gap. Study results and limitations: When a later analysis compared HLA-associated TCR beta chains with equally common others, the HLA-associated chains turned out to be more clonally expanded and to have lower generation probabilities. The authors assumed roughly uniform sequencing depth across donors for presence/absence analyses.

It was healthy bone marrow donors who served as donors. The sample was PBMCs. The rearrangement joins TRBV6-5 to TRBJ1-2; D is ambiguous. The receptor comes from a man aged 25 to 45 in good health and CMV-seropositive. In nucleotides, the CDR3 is TGTGCCAGCAGTCGTGCCCTTGGGCTGGGCTATGGCTACACCTTC. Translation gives CASSRALGLGYGYTF.